Following are 4 T cell receptor beta chains from one sample sequenced in a study of blood T cells in healthy people across ages. The second PCR ran roughly 7 to 12 cycles with a sample-barcoded 5' primer and J-beta primers. TCRdb re-derived calls from the 5' RACE reads in MiXCR, one entry per CDR3 protein. The table has roughly 730,000 distinct CDR3 sequences, roughly 56% seen once. Sequencing was carried out using blood. These receptor sequences come from a man between 40 and 49 years old in good health.

The chain uses TRBV12-3 or TRBV12-4 and TRBJ2-4; D is unclear. V was clipped by 3 bases and J by 9 bases, with 12 bases between them. This CDR3 comprises 13 residues. The CDR3 DNA sequence: TGTGCCAGCAGTTTCCGTTTGGGTAGCATTCAGTACTTC. Translation: CASSFRLGSIQYF.

The chain recombines TRBV7-2 with TRBJ2-3; possibly TRBD2 for D (6 bases). The CDR3 contains 15 residues. Trimming cost V 0 bases and J 2 bases, with 9 bases left between them. Per the germline V gene, CDR1 is SGHTA and CDR2 is FQGNSA. The CDR3 DNA reads TGTGCCAGCAGCTTAGCGGGAGGCTTCACAGATACGCAGTATTTT. It specifies CASSLAGGFTDTQYF.

The genes are TRBV10-3 and TRBJ2-5, with 7 nucleotides matching TRBD2. CDR1 is ENHRY, CDR2 SYGVKD, per germline. V dropped 2 bases and J dropped 5; count of bases not matched to a gene: 8. The CDR3 extends over 15 amino acids. CDR3 sequence (DNA): TGTGCCATCAGTGAGGTCGGGGGGTCCGGGGAGACCCAGTACTTC. Its translation: CAISEVGGSGETQYF.

The chain combines TRBV10-3 with TRBJ1-4; possible D gene TRBD1, 6 bases. CDR1 is ENHRY, CDR2 SYGVKD, per germline. Trimming pared 8 bases from V and 3 bases from J, leaving 16 bases between. CDR3 length: 15 residues. CDR3 region: CAIGEGGQSNEKLFF. The CDR3, as DNA: TGTGCCATCGGAGAGGGGGGCCAATCTAATGAAAAACTGTTTTTT.